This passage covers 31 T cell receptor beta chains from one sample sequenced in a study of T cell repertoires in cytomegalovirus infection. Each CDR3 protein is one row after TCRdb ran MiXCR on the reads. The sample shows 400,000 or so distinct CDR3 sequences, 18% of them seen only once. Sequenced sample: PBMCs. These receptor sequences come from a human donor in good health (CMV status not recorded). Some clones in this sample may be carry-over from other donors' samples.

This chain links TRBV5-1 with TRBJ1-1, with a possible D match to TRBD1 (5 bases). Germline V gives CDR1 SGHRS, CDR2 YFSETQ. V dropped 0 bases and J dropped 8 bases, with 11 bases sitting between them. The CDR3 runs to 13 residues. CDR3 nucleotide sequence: TGCGCCAGCAGCTTGGGACAGCGCCAGGAAGCTTTCTTT. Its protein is CASSLGQRQEAFF.

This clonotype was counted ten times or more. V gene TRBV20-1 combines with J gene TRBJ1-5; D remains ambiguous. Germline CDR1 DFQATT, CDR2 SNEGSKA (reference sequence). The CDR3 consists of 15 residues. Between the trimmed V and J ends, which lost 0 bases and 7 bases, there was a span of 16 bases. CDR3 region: CSARDMVREYQPQHF. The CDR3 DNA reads TGCAGTGCTAGAGATATGGTCCGGGAATACCAGCCCCAGCATTTT.

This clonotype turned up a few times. CDR3 loop: CSARDRRAGDQPQHF. The CDR3 DNA reads as TGCAGTGCTAGAGATCGACGAGCGGGTGATCAGCCCCAGCATTTT. This sequence joins TRBV20-1 and TRBJ1-5; D not resolved. Trimming took off 0 bases at V and 5 bases at J, with 14 bases between the two ends. The CDR3 consists of 15 residues. The V gene's germline CDR1 is DFQATT and CDR2 SNEGSKA (reference sequence).

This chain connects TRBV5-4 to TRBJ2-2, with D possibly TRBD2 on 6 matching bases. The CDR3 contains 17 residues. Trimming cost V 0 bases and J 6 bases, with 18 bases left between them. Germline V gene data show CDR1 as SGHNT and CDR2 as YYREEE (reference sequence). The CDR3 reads CASSLGFLTGESGELFF. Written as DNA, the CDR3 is TGTGCCAGCAGCTTGGGATTTCTCACGGGAGAATCCGGGGAGCTGTTTTTT.

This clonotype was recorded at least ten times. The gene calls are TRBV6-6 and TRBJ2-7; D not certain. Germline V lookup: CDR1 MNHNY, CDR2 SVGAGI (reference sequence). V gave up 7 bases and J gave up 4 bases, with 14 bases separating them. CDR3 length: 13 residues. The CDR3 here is CASTPNDLYEQYF. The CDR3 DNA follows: TGTGCCAGCACCCCAAACGACCTGTACGAGCAGTACTTC.

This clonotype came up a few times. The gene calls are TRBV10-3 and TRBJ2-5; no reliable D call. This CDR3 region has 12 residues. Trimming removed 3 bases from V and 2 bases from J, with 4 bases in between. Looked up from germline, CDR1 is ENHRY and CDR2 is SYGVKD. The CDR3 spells CAISDGQETQYF. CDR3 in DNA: TGTGCCATCAGTGACGGTCAAGAGACCCAGTACTTC.

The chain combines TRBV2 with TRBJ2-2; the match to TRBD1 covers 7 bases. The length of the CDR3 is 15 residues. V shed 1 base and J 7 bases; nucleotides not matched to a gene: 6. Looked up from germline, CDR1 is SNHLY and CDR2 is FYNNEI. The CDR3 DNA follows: TGTGCCAGCAGTGAAGTGGCAGGGGGTATCGGGGAGCTGTTTTTT. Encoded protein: CASSEVAGGIGELFF.

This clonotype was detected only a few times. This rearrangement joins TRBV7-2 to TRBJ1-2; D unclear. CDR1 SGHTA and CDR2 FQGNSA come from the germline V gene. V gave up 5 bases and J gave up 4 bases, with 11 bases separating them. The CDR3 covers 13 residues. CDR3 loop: CASSRGRSYGYTF. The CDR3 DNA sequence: TGTGCCAGCAGCAGAGGACGGTCCTATGGCTACACCTTC.

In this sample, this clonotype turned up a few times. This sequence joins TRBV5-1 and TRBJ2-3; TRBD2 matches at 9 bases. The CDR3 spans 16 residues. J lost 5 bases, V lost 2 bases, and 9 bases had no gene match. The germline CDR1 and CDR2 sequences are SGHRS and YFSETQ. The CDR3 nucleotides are TGCGCCAGCAGCTTCCCTGAAGGTAGCGGGGGAGATACGCAGTATTTT. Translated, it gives CASSFPEGSGGDTQYF.

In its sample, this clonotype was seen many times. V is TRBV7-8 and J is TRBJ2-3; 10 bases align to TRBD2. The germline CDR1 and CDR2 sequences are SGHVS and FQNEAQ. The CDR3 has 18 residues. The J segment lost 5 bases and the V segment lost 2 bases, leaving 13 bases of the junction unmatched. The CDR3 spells CASSLFYSSGRRKDTQYF. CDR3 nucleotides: TGTGCCAGCAGCTTATTCTATTCTAGCGGGAGAAGGAAAGATACGCAGTATTTT.

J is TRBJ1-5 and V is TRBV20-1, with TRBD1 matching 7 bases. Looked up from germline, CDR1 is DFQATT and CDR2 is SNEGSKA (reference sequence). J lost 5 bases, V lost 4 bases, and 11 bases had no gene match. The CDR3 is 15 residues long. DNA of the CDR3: TGCAGTGCTACCAGACAGGGCTTTGGGGATCAGCCCCAGCATTTT. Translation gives CSATRQGFGDQPQHF.

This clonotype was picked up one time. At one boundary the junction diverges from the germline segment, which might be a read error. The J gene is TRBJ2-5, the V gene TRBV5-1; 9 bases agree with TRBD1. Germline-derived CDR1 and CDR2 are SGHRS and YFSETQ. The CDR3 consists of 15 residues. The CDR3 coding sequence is TGCACCAGCAGCTTGGGGACAGGGATCCAAGAGACCCAGTACTTC. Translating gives CTSSLGTGIQETQYF.

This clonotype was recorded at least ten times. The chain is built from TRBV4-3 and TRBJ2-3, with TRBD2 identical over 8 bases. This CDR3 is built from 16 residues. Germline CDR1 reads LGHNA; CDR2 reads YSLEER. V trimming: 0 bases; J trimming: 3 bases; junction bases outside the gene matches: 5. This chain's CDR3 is CASSQEGKRETDTQYF. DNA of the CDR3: TGCGCCAGCAGCCAAGAGGGGAAGCGGGAGACAGATACGCAGTATTTT.

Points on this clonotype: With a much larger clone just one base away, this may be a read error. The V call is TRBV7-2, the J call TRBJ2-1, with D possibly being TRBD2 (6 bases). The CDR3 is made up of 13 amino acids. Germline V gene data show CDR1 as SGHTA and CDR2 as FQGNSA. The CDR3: CASSLVAGREQCF. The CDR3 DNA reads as TGTGCCAGCAGCTTAGTTGCCGGACGGGAGCAGTGCTTC.

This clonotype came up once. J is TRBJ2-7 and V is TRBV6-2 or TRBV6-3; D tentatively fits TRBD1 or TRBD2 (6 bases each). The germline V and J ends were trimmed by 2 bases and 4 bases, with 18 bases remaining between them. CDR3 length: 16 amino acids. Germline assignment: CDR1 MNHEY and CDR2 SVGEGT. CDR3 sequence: CASSYDDSGGRYEQYF. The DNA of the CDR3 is TGTGCCAGCAGTTACGACGACAGTGGGGGGCGTTACGAGCAGTACTTC.

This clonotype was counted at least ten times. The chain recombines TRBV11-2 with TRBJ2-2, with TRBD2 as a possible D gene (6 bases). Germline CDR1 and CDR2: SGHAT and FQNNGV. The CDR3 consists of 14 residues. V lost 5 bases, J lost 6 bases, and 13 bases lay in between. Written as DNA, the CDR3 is TGTGCCAGCAGCCCAGTGCCGGGGGCCGGGGAGCTGTTTTTT. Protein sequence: CASSPVPGAGELFF.

CDR3 region: CASSQGQGASYEQYF. CDR3 nucleotide sequence: TGTGCCAGCTCACAGGGACAGGGGGCATCCTACGAGCAGTACTTC. The chain links TRBV18 to TRBJ2-7; 12 positions match TRBD1. The CDR3 contains 15 residues. Per germline, CDR1 KGHSH and CDR2 LQKENI. J gave up 1 base and V 4 bases, and 2 bases lay outside the gene matches.

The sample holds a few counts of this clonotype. The CDR3 loop reads CASQVVGNTIYF. CDR3 bases: TGTGCCAGCCAGGTTGTCGGAAACACCATATATTTT. The V gene is TRBV28, the J gene TRBJ1-3, with D uncertain. V was trimmed by 8 bases and J by 4 bases, leaving 9 bases between them. Germline V lookup: CDR1 MDHEN, CDR2 SYDVKM. The CDR3 length is 12 residues.

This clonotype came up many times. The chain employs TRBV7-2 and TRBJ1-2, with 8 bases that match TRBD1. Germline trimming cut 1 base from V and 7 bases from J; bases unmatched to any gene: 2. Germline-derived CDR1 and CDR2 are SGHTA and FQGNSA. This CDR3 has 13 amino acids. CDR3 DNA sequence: TGTGCCAGCAGCTTAGTAACAGGGGGTGGCTACACCTTC. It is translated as CASSLVTGGGYTF. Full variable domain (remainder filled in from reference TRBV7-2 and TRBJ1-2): GAGVSQSPSNKVTEKGKDVELRCDPISGHTALYWYRQSLGQGLEFLIYFQGNSAPDKSGLPSDRFSAERTGGSVSTLTIQRTQQEDSAVYLCASSLVTGGGYTFGSGTRLTVV.

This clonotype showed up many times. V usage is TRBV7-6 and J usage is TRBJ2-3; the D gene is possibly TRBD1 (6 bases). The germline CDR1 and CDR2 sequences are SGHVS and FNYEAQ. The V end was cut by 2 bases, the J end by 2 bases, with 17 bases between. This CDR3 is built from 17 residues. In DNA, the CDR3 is TGTGCCAGCAGCTTAACCCAGACAGGAAAGGCCACAGATACGCAGTATTTT. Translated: CASSLTQTGKATDTQYF. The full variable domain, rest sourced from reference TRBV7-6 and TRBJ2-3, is GAGVSQSPRYKVTKRGQDVALRCDPISGHVSLYWYRQALGQGPEFLTYFNYEAQQDKSGLPNDRFSAERPEGSISTLTIQRTEQRDSAMYRCASSLTQTGKATDTQYFGPGTRLTVL.

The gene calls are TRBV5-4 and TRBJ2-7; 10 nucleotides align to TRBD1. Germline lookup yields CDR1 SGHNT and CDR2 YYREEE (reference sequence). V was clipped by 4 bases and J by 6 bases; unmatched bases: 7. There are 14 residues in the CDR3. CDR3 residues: CASSTGQGEGEQYF. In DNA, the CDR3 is TGTGCCAGCAGCACCGGACAGGGGGAGGGCGAGCAGTACTTC.

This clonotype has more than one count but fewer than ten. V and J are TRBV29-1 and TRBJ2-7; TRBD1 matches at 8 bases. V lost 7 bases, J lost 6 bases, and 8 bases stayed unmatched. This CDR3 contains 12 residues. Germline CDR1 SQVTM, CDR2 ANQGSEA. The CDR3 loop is CSADRGRGEQYF. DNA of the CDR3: TGCAGCGCCGACAGGGGAAGAGGCGAGCAGTACTTC.

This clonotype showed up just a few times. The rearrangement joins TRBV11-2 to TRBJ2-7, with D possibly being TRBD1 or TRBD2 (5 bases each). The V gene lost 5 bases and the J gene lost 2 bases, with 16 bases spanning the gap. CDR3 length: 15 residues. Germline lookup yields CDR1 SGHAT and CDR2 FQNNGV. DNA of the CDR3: TGTGCCAGCAGCCCAGACGGGGACGTACCCTACGAGCAGTACTTC. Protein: CASSPDGDVPYEQYF.

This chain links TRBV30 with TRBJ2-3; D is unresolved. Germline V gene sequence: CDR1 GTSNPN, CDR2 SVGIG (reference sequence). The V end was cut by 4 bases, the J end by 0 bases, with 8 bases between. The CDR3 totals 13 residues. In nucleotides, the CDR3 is TGTGCCTGGAATTCCCGCAGCACAGATACGCAGTATTTT. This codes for CAWNSRSTDTQYF.

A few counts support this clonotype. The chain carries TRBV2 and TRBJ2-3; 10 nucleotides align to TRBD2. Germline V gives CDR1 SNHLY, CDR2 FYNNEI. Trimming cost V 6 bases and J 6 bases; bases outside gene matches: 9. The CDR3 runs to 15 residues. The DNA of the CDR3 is TGTGCCAGCAGGGCCCTAGCGGGGGCGACGGATACGCAGTATTTT. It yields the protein CASRALAGATDTQYF.

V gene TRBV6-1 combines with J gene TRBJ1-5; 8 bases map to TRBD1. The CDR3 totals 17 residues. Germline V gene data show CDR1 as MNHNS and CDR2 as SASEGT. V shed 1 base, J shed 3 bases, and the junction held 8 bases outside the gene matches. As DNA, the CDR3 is TGTGCCAGCAGTGAAGGCCAGGGGGCGCTGACCAATCAGCCCCAGCATTTT. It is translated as CASSEGQGALTNQPQHF.

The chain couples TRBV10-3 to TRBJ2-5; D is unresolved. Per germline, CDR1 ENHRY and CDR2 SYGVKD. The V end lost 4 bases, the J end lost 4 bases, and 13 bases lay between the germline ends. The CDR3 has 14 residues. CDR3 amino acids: CAISGAPKVETQYF. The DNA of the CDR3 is TGTGCCATCAGTGGAGCCCCGAAGGTAGAGACCCAGTACTTC.

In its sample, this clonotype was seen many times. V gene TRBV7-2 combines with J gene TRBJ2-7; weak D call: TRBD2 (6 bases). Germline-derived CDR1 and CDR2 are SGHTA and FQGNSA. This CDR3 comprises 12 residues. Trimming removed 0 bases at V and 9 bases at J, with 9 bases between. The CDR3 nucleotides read TGTGCCAGCAGCTTAGCCGGGGAGGTGCAGTACTTC. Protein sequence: CASSLAGEVQYF.

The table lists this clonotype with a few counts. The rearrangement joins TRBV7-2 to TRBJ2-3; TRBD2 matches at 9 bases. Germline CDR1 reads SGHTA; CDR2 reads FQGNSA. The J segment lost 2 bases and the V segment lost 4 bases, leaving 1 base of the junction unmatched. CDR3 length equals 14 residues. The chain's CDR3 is CASSSSGTTDTQYF. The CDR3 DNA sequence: TGTGCCAGCAGCTCTAGCGGGACCACAGATACGCAGTATTTT.

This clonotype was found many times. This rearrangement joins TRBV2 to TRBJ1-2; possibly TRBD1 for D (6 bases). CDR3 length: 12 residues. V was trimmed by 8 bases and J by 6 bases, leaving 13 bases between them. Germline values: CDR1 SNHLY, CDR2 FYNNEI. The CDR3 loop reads CASGGWTDGYTF. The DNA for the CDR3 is TGTGCCAGCGGTGGATGGACAGATGGCTACACCTTC.

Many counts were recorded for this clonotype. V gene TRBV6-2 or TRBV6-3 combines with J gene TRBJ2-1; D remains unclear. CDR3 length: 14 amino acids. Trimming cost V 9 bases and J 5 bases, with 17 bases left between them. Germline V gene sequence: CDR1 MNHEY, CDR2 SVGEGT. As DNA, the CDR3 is TGTGCCAGGAGGACCGTTCGGGCCCACAATGAGCAGTTCTTC. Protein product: CARRTVRAHNEQFF.